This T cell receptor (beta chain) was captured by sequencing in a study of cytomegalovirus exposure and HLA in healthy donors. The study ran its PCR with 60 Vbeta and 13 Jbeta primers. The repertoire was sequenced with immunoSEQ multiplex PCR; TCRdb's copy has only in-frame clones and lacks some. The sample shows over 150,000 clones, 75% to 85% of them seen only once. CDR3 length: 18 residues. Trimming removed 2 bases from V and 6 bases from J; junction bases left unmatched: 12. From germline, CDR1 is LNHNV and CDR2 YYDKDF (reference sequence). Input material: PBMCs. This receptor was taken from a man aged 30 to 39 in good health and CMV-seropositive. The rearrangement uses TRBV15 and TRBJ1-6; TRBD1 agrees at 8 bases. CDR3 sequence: CATSRLQATGGSNSPLHF. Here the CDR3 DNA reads TGTGCCACCAGCAGACTCCAAGCCACAGGGGGTAGTAATTCACCCCTCCACTTT.